This T cell receptor (beta chain) was sequenced in a study of T cells in Graves' hyperthyroidism and ophthalmopathy. Regions amplified from RNA transcripts were the TCR beta CDR3 regions. An initial round of RT-PCR targeting the TCR CDR3 relied on the HTBI primer set. TCRdb ran MiXCR on the multiplex PCR reads and lists one entry per CDR3 protein. The table includes about 610,000 distinct CDR3 sequences, 14% to 15% detected once. This CDR3 comprises 16 residues. Germline values: CDR1 MDHEN, CDR2 SYDVKM. Trimming took off 3 bases at V and 5 bases at J, with 20 bases between the two ends. This clonotype was found a few times.

The TCR comes from a woman in her forties with Graves' ophthalmopathy. Sample: blood. The chain links TRBV28 to TRBJ2-7; a possible D gene is TRBD2 (5 bases). This CDR3 is CASSFSPSAGLNEQYF. CDR3 DNA sequence: TGTGCCAGCAGTTTTAGTCCGTCCGCAGGACTCAACGAGCAGTACTTC.